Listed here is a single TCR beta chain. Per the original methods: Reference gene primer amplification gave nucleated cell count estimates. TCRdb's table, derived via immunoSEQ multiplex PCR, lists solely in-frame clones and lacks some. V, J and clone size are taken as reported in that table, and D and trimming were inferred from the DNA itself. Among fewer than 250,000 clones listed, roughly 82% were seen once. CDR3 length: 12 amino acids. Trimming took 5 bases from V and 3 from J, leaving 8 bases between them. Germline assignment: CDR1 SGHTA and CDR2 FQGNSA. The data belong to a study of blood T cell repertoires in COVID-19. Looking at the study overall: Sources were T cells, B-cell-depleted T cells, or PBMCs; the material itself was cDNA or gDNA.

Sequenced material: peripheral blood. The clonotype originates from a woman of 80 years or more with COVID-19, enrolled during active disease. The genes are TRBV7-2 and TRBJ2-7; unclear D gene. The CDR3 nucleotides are TGTGCCAGCAGCCTCTCTATCTACGAGCAGTACTTC. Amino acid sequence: CASSLSIYEQYF.